A selection of T cell receptor beta chains follows, all from one sample in a study of cytomegalovirus exposure and HLA in healthy donors. Method: immunoSEQ multiplex PCR; TCRdb's copy keeps in-frame clones and lacks some. The table includes 120,000 to 150,000 clones, 70% to 85% detected once. Sequenced input: PBMCs. The receptors shown here come from a man in his forties in good health and CMV-seronegative. Both conserved end residues are part of each CDR3. The D gene is left open where the match is weak.

v_call	j_call	d_call	cdr3_aa	cdr3_nt
TRBV6-5	TRBJ1-6	NA	CASSSLNNSPLHF	TGTGCCAGCTCGAGCTTGAACAATTCACCCCTCCACTTT
TRBV7-2	TRBJ1-2	NA	CASSLVLDRDYGYTF	TGTGCCAGCAGCTTAGTTTTGGACAGAGACTATGGCTACACCTTC
TRBV4-2	TRBJ2-3	NA	CASNPLRQDRTDTQYF	TGTGCCAGCAACCCCCTCCGACAGGACCGCACAGATACGCAGTATTTT
TRBV9	TRBJ2-5	TRBD2	CASSVLAAQETQYF	TGTGCCAGCAGCGTACTAGCGGCACAAGAGACCCAGTACTTC
TRBV7-9	TRBJ2-2	TRBD2	CSSSLSGGTNTGELFF	TGTTCCAGCAGCTTAAGCGGGGGGACGAACACCGGGGAGCTGTTTTTT
TRBV15	TRBJ2-5	TRBD1	CATSRLRGTGPYQETQYF	TGTGCCACCAGCAGACTGCGAGGGACAGGTCCGTACCAAGAGACCCAGTACTTC
TRBV10-1	TRBJ2-7	NA	CASSDPGTGDNEQYF	TGCGCCAGCAGTGACCCCGGGACGGGAGATAACGAGCAGTACTTC
TRBV28	TRBJ1-3	NA	CASDGRYGNTIYF	TGTGCCAGCGACGGGAGGTACGGAAACACCATATATTTT
TRBV11-3	TRBJ2-2	TRBD2	CASSPRTSGGGELFF	TGTGCCAGCAGCCCCCGGACTAGCGGGGGCGGGGAGCTGTTTTTT
TRBV28	TRBJ2-5	TRBD2	CASTQRVQRGGLQETQYF	TGTGCCAGCACCCAGCGGGTCCAGCGGGGGGGCCTTCAAGAGACCCAGTACTTC
TRBV5-6	TRBJ2-7	NA	CASSFGLREQYF	TGTGCCAGCAGCTTTGGACTTCGCGAGCAGTACTTC
TRBV5-1	TRBJ2-1	TRBD2	CASSSTPAGDYNEQFF	TGCGCCAGCAGCTCGACCCCAGCGGGAGACTACAATGAGCAGTTCTTC